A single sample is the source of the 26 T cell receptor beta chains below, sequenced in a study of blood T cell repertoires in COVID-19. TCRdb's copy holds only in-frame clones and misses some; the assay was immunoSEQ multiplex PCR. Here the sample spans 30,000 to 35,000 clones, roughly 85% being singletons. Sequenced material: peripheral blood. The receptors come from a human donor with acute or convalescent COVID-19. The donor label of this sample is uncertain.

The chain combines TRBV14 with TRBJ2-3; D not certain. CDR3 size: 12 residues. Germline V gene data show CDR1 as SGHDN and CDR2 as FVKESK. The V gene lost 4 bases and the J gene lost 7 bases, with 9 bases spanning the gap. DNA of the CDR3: TGTGCCAGCAGCCCCTCCCACAATACGCAGTATTTT. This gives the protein CASSPSHNTQYF.

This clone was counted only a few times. The CDR3 nucleotides are TGTGCCAGCAGTGGATTTCTGAAGGCAGGGGACAATGAGCAGTTCTTC. Protein: CASSGFLKAGDNEQFF. The chain employs TRBV2 and TRBJ2-1, with D possibly matching TRBD1 (6 bases). CDR1 is SNHLY and CDR2 is FYNNEI in the germline V gene. V was cut by 4 bases and J by 5 bases, with 18 bases left in between. This CDR3 contains 16 residues.

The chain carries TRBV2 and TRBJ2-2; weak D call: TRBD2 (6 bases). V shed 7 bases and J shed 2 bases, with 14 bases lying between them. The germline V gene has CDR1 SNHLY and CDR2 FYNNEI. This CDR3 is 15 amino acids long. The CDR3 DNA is TGTGCCAGCAACCGGGACTCCCCCAACACCGGGGAGCTGTTTTTT. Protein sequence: CASNRDSPNTGELFF.

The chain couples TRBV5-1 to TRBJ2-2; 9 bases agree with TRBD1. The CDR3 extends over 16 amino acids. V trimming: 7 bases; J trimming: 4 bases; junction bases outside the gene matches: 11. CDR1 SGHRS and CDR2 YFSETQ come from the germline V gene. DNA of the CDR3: TGCGCCAGCGCCCCGGGACAGGGTTACGGCACCGGGGAGCTGTTTTTT. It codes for CASAPGQGYGTGELFF.

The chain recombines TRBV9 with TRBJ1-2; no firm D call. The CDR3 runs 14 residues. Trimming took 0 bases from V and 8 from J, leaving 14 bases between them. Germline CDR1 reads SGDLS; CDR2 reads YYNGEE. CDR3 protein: CASSVDPQGSGYTF. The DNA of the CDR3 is TGTGCCAGCAGCGTAGACCCTCAAGGTAGCGGCTACACCTTC.

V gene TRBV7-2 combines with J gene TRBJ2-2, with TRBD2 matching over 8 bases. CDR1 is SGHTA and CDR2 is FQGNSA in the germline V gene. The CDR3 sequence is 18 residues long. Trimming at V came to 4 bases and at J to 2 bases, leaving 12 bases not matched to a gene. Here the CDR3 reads CASSSTRMTSANTGELFF. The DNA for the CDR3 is TGTGCCAGCAGCTCCACCCGTATGACTAGCGCAAACACCGGGGAGCTGTTTTTT. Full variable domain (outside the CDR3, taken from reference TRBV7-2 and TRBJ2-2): GAGVSQSPSNKVTEKGKDVELRCDPISGHTALYWYRQSLGQGLEFLIYFQGNSAPDKSGLPSDRFSAERTGGSVSTLTIQRTQQEDSAVYLCASSSTRMTSANTGELFFGEGSRLTVL.

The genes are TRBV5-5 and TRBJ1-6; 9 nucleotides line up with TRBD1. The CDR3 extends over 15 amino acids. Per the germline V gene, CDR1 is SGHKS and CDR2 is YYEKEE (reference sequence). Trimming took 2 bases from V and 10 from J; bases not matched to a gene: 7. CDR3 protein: CASSFEGTGNSPLHF. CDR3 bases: TGTGCCAGCAGCTTCGAAGGGACAGGGAACTCACCCCTCCACTTT.

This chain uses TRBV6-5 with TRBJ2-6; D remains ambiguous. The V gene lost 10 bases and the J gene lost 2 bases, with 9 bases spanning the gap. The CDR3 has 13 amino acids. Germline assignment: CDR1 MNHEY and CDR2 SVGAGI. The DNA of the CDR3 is TGTGCCACTGTCTTTACTGGGGCCAACGTCCTGACTTTC. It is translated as CATVFTGANVLTF.

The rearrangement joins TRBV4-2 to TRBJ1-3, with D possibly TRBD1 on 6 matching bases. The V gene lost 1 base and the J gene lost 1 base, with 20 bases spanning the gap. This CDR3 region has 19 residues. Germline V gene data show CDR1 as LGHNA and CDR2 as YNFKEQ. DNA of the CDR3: TGTGCCAGCAGCCAAGGGCGCGAATCGGGCAGGGGATCTGGAAACACCATATATTTT. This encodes CASSQGRESGRGSGNTIYF.

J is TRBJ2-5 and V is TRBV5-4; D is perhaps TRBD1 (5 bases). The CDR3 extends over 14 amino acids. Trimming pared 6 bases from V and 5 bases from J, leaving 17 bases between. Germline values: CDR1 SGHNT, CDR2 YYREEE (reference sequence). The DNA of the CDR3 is TGTGCCAGCACTTCAGGCTGGGGCAGTGAGACCCAGTACTTC. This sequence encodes CASTSGWGSETQYF.

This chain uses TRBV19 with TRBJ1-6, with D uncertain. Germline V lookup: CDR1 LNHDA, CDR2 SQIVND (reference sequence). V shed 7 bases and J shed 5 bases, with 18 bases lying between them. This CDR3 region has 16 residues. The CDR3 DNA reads TGTGCCAGTACCCCGCTTCTCACGACTGATAATTCACCCCTCCACTTT. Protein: CASTPLLTTDNSPLHF.

CDR3 in DNA: TGTGCCAGCAGTTTTCCGGGGGGGCGGGAGACCCAGTACTTC. It encodes CASSFPGGRETQYF. The chain couples TRBV28 to TRBJ2-5, with 8 bases that match TRBD2. The V gene end was trimmed by 3 bases and the J gene end by 5 bases; junction bases not matched to a gene: 5. This CDR3 is 14 amino acids long. CDR1 and CDR2 from the germline V gene are MDHEN and SYDVKM.

DNA for the CDR3: TGCGCCAGCAGCCCTCGAGCCCGACCAGGGCTCGTGATGGAGACTGAAGCTTTCTTT. This sequence encodes CASSPRARPGLVMETEAFF. V gene TRBV4-1 combines with J gene TRBJ1-1, with D possibly being TRBD1 (5 bases). The ends were cut back, 4 bases at V and 5 bases at J, with 29 bases in the middle. Germline V gene lookup returns CDR1 MGHRA and CDR2 YSYEKL. The CDR3 is 19 residues long.

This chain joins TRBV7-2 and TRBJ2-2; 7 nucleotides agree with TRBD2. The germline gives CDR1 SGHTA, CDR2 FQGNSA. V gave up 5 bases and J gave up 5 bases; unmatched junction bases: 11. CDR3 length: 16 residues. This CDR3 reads CASSPPGGRRTGELFF. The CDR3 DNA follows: TGTGCCAGCAGCCCCCCGGGCGGGAGAAGGACCGGGGAGCTGTTTTTT.

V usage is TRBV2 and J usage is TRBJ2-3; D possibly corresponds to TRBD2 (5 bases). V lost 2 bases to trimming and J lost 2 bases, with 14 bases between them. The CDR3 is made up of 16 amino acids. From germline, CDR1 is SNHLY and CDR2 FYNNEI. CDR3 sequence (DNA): TGTGCCAGCAGTGAACAGGCTCCCGGGAACACAGATACGCAGTATTTT. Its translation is CASSEQAPGNTDTQYF.

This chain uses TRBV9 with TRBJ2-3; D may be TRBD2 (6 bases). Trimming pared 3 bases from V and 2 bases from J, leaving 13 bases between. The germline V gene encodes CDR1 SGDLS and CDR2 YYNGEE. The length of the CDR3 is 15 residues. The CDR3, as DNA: TGTGCCAGCAGCGCCGGACTAAGATCCACAGATACGCAGTATTTT. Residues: CASSAGLRSTDTQYF.

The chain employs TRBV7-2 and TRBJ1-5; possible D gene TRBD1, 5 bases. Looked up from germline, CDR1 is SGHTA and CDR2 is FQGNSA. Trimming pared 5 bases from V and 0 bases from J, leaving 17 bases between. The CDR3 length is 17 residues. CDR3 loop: CASSPRTSRYSNQPQHF. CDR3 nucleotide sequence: TGTGCCAGCAGCCCACGGACAAGCCGGTATAGCAATCAGCCCCAGCATTTT.

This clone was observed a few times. The CDR3 nucleotides read TGCAGTGCTAGTCACAGGAGCTCCTATAATTCACCCCTCCACTTT. Encoded protein: CSASHRSSYNSPLHF. This sequence joins TRBV20-1 and TRBJ1-6; tentatively, D is TRBD1 (5 bases). There are 15 residues in the CDR3. Per germline, CDR1 DFQATT and CDR2 SNEGSKA (reference sequence). Trimming removed 3 bases at V and 0 bases at J, with 9 bases between.

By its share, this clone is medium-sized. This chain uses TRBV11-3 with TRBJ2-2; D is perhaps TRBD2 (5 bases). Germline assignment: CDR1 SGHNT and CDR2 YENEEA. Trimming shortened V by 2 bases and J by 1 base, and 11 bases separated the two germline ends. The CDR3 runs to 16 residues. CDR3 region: CASSLLPSGNTGELFF. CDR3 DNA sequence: TGTGCCAGCAGCTTACTACCCAGCGGGAACACCGGGGAGCTGTTTTTT.

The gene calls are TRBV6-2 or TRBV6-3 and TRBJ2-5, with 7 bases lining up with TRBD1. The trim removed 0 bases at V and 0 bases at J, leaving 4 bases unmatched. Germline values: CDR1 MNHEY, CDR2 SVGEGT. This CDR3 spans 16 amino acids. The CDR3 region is CASSYSRQGDQETQYF. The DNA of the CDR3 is TGTGCCAGCAGTTACTCAAGACAGGGCGACCAAGAGACCCAGTACTTC.

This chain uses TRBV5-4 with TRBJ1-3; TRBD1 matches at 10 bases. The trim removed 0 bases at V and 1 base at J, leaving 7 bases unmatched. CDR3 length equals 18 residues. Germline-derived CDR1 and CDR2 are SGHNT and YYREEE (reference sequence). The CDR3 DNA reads TGTGCCAGCAGCTTGGAGTTTGGGACAGGGGCTTCTGGAAACACCATATATTTT. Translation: CASSLEFGTGASGNTIYF.

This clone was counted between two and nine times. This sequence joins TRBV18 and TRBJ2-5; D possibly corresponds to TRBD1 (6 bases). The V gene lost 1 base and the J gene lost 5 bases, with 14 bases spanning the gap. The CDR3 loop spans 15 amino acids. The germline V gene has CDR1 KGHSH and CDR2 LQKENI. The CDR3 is CASSPQQGEKETQYF. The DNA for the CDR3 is TGTGCCAGCTCACCACAACAGGGAGAGAAGGAGACCCAGTACTTC.

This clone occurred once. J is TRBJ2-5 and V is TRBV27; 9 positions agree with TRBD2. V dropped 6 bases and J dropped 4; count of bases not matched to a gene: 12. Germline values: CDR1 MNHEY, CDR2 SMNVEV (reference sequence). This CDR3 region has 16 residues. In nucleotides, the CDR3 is TGTGCCAGCAGCCGCCCGGGAGCGGGGGGCACAGAGACCCAGTACTTC. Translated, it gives CASSRPGAGGTETQYF.

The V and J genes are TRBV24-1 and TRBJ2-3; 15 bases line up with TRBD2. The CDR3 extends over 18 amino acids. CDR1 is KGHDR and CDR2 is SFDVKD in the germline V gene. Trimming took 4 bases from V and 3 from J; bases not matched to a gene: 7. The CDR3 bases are TGTGCCACCAGTGAGCCCCAGGGACTAGCGGGAGGTACAGATACGCAGTATTTT. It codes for CATSEPQGLAGGTDTQYF.

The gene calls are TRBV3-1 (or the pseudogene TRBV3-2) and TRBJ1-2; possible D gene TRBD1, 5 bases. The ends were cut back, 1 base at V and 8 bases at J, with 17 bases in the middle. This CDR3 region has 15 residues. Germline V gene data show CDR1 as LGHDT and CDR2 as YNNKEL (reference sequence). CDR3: CASSQAGRQVNGYTF. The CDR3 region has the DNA TGTGCCAGCAGCCAAGCAGGGAGGCAGGTTAACGGCTACACCTTC.

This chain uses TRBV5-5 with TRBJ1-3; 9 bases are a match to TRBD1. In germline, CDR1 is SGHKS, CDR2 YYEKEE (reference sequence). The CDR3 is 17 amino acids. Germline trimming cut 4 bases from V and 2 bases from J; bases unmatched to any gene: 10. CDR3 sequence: CASSADPTGGTGNTIYF. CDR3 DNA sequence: TGTGCCAGCAGCGCCGATCCGACAGGGGGGACTGGAAACACCATATATTTT.